This T cell receptor (beta chain) was found in a study of T cells in localized non-small cell lung cancer. Overall study findings and caveats: Exceeding tumor, uninvolved adjacent lung had the highest T cell clonality. Longer overall survival was linked to higher blood T cell density. Adjacent lung tissue had a median around 50 of the top 100 clones found in the tumor. As only one tumor region underwent sequencing, heterogeneity remains possible.

As for this clone: Its specificity is unknown.

The CDR3 has 12 residues. V was cut by 2 bases and J by 6 bases, with 8 bases left in between. Germline assignment: CDR1 SGHAT and CDR2 FQNNGV. Method: immunoSEQ multiplex PCR; TCRdb's copy keeps in-frame clones and lacks some. The repertoire includes 20,000 to 25,000 clones, 89% of them detected once, and 22% sits in the top ten. The V and J genes are TRBV11-2 and TRBJ2-7; D may be TRBD2 (6 bases). The starting material was peripheral blood, obtained before any cancer treatment. This TCR was recovered from a man aged 35-75 years with stage I squamous cell lung carcinoma. The CDR3 here is CASSLSGVEQYF. In DNA form, the CDR3 reads TGTGCCAGCAGCTTATCGGGGGTCGAGCAGTACTTC.